Presented here are 26 T cell receptor beta chains from one specimen sequenced in a study of T-cell memory formation after mild COVID-19. A single record per CDR3 protein comes from TCRdb applying MiXCR to the 5' RACE reads. Here the sample spans about 430,000 distinct CDR3 sequences, more than 15% being singletons. The sequenced material came from PBMCs or a T cell subset sorted from them (not recorded which). These receptors all stem from a man aged 18 to 29 who had mild COVID-19 (a few samples of this study predate the infection). Cell type and time point are not known.

This clonotype was picked up many times. This sequence joins TRBV6-2 or TRBV6-3 and TRBJ1-1; D uncertain. V gave up 5 bases and J gave up 1 base, with 8 bases separating them. Germline CDR1 is MNHEY and CDR2 is SVGEGT. CDR3 length: 13 amino acids. CDR3 nucleotide sequence: TGTGCCAGCAGTCTACATGAGAACACTGAAGCTTTCTTT. As protein: CASSLHENTEAFF.

This chain joins TRBV12-3 or TRBV12-4 and TRBJ1-1; D possibly corresponds to TRBD1 (5 bases). The V gene lost 5 bases and the J gene lost 4 bases, with 8 bases spanning the gap. The CDR3 is 12 residues long. The CDR3 sequence is CASSEGATEAFF. CDR3 DNA: TGTGCCAGCAGTGAAGGGGCCACTGAAGCTTTCTTT.

This clonotype was detected a few times. This chain links TRBV5-1 with TRBJ1-1; D not resolved. V lost 0 bases and J 1 base, leaving 10 bases between the germline ends. CDR3 length: 15 residues. Germline loops: CDR1 SGHRS, CDR2 YFSETQ. The CDR3 sequence: CASSLGWSANTEAFF. Written as DNA, the CDR3 is TGCGCCAGCAGCTTGGGGTGGTCGGCGAACACTGAAGCTTTCTTT.

The rearrangement uses TRBV14 and TRBJ2-3, with D unresolved. The CDR3 loop spans 14 amino acids. Germline V lookup: CDR1 SGHDN, CDR2 FVKESK. V was clipped by 4 bases and J by 6 bases, with 14 bases between them. The CDR3 nucleotides are TGTGCCAGCAGCCTAGCTACCTGGGTTGATACGCAGTATTTT. This translates into CASSLATWVDTQYF.

This clonotype was picked up a small number of times. The V call is TRBV7-2, the J call TRBJ2-3; D assignment may be TRBD1 or TRBD2 (5 bases each). Germline V CDR1 and CDR2: SGHTA, FQGNSA. The CDR3 length is 16 residues. The V end lost 1 base, the J end lost 2 bases, and 13 bases lay between the germline ends. DNA of the CDR3: TGTGCCAGCAGCTTAGGGACGAGGGGAAACACAGATACGCAGTATTTT. Translating gives CASSLGTRGNTDTQYF.

The chain combines TRBV5-1 with TRBJ2-1, with unresolved D. V was cut by 3 bases and J by 5 bases, with 12 bases left in between. This CDR3 has 14 residues. The germline CDR1 and CDR2 sequences are SGHRS and YFSETQ. The DNA of the CDR3 is TGCGCCAGCAGCTACGGGTCCAGCGACAATGAGCAGTTCTTC. Its translation is CASSYGSSDNEQFF.

This clonotype was seen just once. V gene TRBV5-1 combines with J gene TRBJ2-2; 9 positions match TRBD1. V lost 4 bases to trimming and J lost 4 bases; unmatched junction nucleotides: 5. Germline V gene data show CDR1 as SGHRS and CDR2 as YFSETQ. The CDR3 loop spans 15 amino acids. CDR3 sequence: CASSQRTGATGELFF. The CDR3 coding sequence is TGCGCCAGCAGCCAGCGGACAGGGGCCACCGGGGAGCTGTTTTTT.

The chain employs TRBV9 and TRBJ2-3; possibly TRBD2 for D (5 bases). V was cut by 0 bases and J by 6 bases, with 11 bases left in between. Germline-derived CDR1 and CDR2 are SGDLS and YYNGEE. The CDR3 is made up of 14 amino acids. CDR3 residues: CASSVGTREDTQYF. CDR3 nucleotide sequence: TGTGCCAGCAGCGTAGGCACTAGAGAGGATACGCAGTATTTT.

This rearrangement joins TRBV7-9 to TRBJ1-4, with 8 bases aligning to TRBD1. Germline loops: CDR1 SEHNR, CDR2 FQNEAQ (reference sequence). Trimming took 5 bases from V and 6 from J; bases not matched to a gene: 8. This CDR3 has 15 amino acids. CDR3 in amino acids: CASSRGQGADEKLFF. CDR3 DNA: TGTGCCAGCAGCCGGGGGCAGGGGGCGGATGAAAAACTGTTTTTT.

This chain connects TRBV7-2 to TRBJ1-6; 7 nucleotides match TRBD1. Per the germline V gene, CDR1 is SGHTA and CDR2 is FQGNSA. The V segment lost 1 base and the J segment 15 bases; nucleotides outside the gene matches: 3. The CDR3 is 12 residues long. This CDR3 reads CASSLVRDSLHF. As DNA, the CDR3 is TGTGCCAGCAGCTTAGTACGGGACAGCCTCCACTTT.

This clonotype was detected a few times. The chain has TRBV24-1 and TRBJ1-2; 7 bases map to TRBD1. Germline lookup yields CDR1 KGHDR and CDR2 SFDVKD. V shed 4 bases and J 4 bases; nucleotides not matched to a gene: 11. The CDR3 consists of 16 residues. The CDR3 loop reads CATSEHLGRGFYGYTF. DNA for the CDR3: TGTGCCACCAGTGAACACTTAGGCAGGGGGTTCTATGGCTACACCTTC.

V usage is TRBV5-1 and J usage is TRBJ2-6; the D call may be TRBD1 or TRBD2 (5 bases each). CDR1 is SGHRS and CDR2 is YFSETQ in the germline V gene. This CDR3 has 16 residues. Deletions cut 2 bases from V and 3 bases from J, with 12 bases between. This CDR3 reads CASSLTLGVGANVLTF. CDR3 DNA sequence: TGCGCCAGCAGCTTAACTTTGGGGGTTGGGGCCAACGTCCTGACTTTC.

The genes are TRBV9 and TRBJ1-5; 12 nucleotides agree with TRBD1. From germline, CDR1 is SGDLS and CDR2 YYNGEE. This CDR3 has 17 residues. After removal of 0 bases from V and 6 bases from J, the junction contained 7 bases not matched to a gene. CDR3 in DNA: TGTGCCAGCAGCGTAGGGGTGGGACAGGGGGCTTCTCAGCCCCAGCATTTT. Protein sequence: CASSVGVGQGASQPQHF.

There are a few counts of this clonotype. V is TRBV3-1 and J is TRBJ2-5; 10 nucleotides match TRBD2. This CDR3 region has 16 residues. The germline CDR1 and CDR2 sequences are LGHDT and YNNKEL (reference sequence). With V trimmed by 5 bases and J by 10 bases, 16 bases remained unmatched. The CDR3 sequence: CASSMRAGGPLFGQYF. The CDR3 coding sequence is TGTGCCAGCAGCATGCGAGCGGGGGGGCCGTTATTCGGCCAGTACTTC.

The chain has TRBV4-3 and TRBJ1-1; no definite D call. Trimming removed 4 bases from V and 6 bases from J, with 15 bases in between. Germline V CDR1 and CDR2: LGHNA, YSLEER. The CDR3 is 14 amino acids. The chain's CDR3 is CASSPLREGSEAFF. For the CDR3, the DNA is TGCGCCAGCAGCCCCCTGAGGGAGGGTTCTGAAGCTTTCTTT.

The sample holds a few counts of this clonotype. The chain couples TRBV12-5 to TRBJ2-1; D is uncertain. V was clipped by 0 bases and J by 0 bases, with 9 bases between them. The germline CDR1 and CDR2 sequences are LGHNT and FRNRAP. The CDR3 length is 16 residues. CDR3 sequence reads: CASGLVLASSYNEQFF. The CDR3 bases are TGTGCTAGTGGTTTGGTACTGGCGAGCTCCTACAATGAGCAGTTCTTC.

The table lists this clonotype with a few counts. The V gene is TRBV7-9, the J gene TRBJ2-2, with TRBD1 matching over 7 bases. This CDR3 contains 18 residues. Per the germline V gene, CDR1 is SEHNR and CDR2 is FQNEAQ (reference sequence). After removal of 3 bases from V and 5 bases from J, the junction contained 15 bases not matched to a gene. The CDR3 spells CASSFGPSRGPRTGELFF. CDR3 nucleotide sequence: TGTGCCAGCAGCTTTGGCCCTTCGAGGGGGCCGAGGACCGGGGAGCTGTTTTTT. The variable domain in full, with the rest retrieved from reference TRBV7-9 and TRBJ2-2, is DTGVSQNPRHKITKRGQNVTFRCDPISEHNRLYWYRQTLGQGPEFLTYFQNEAQLEKSRLLSDRFSAERPKGSFSTLEIQRTEQGDSAMYLCASSFGPSRGPRTGELFFGEGSRLTVL.

This clonotype was observed a few times. The CDR3 region has the DNA TGTGCCAGCAGCCGCTCCGGGACAGCGAACACTGAAGCTTTCTTT. Its protein is CASSRSGTANTEAFF. This chain joins TRBV6-5 and TRBJ1-1; 7 nucleotides align to TRBD1. V lost 6 bases, J lost 1 base, and 8 bases stayed unmatched. CDR3 length: 15 amino acids. Germline lookup yields CDR1 MNHEY and CDR2 SVGAGI.

The chain recombines TRBV12-2 with TRBJ2-7; TRBD2, the table's D call, was not compared with the DNA. TRBV12-2 is a documented pseudogene. The CDR3 length is 13 residues. In nucleotides, the CDR3 is TGTGCAAGTCGCTCGAAAGGGAGCCACGAGCAGTACGTC. This encodes CASRSKGSHEQYV.

The rearrangement links TRBV20-1 to TRBJ2-1, with TRBD2 identical over 9 bases. V was pared by 3 bases and J by 10 bases, with 13 bases of the junction left unmatched. Per germline, CDR1 DFQATT and CDR2 SNEGSKA (reference sequence). This CDR3 region has 15 residues. The CDR3 loop is CSASVSGGLSSEQFF. CDR3 nucleotide sequence: TGCAGTGCTAGTGTTAGCGGGGGCCTCTCGTCAGAGCAGTTCTTC.

The chain uses TRBV29-1 and TRBJ2-5, with 7 bases that match TRBD1. Per the germline V gene, CDR1 is SQVTM and CDR2 is ANQGSEA. Unmatched junction bases numbered 7, after V lost 5 bases and J lost 1 base. The CDR3 spans 14 residues. The CDR3 loop reads CSVPGQIIQETQYF. CDR3 sequence (DNA): TGCAGCGTTCCGGGACAGATAATCCAAGAGACCCAGTACTTC. Based on the CDR3 plus reference TRBV29-1 and TRBJ2-5, the full variable domain is SAVISQKPSRDICQRGTSLTIQCQVDSQVTMMFWYRQQPGQSLTLIATANQGSEATYESGFVIDKFPISRPNLTFSTLTVSNMSPEDSSIYLCSVPGQIIQETQYFGPGTRLLVL.

At least ten counts were recorded for this clonotype. This rearrangement joins TRBV11-2 to TRBJ1-6; D gene ambiguous. The germline V gene encodes CDR1 SGHAT and CDR2 FQNNGV. Trimming stripped 2 bases from V and 7 bases from J, with 12 bases between. The CDR3 totals 15 residues. CDR3 protein: CASSLHPGSNSPLHF. Written as DNA, the CDR3 is TGTGCCAGCAGCTTACATCCGGGTAGCAATTCACCCCTCCACTTT.

This clonotype appeared a few times. The V call is TRBV7-2, the J call TRBJ2-2, with unresolved D. Between the trimmed V and J ends, which lost 3 bases and 2 bases, there was a span of 13 bases. The CDR3 extends over 16 amino acids. Germline CDR1 is SGHTA and CDR2 is FQGNSA. CDR3 protein: CASSFKRLENTGELFF. As DNA, the CDR3 is TGTGCCAGCAGCTTCAAAAGACTCGAAAACACCGGGGAGCTGTTTTTT.

Only a few counts were recorded for this clonotype. This sequence joins TRBV6-5 and TRBJ2-7; perhaps TRBD2 as D (5 bases). The CDR3 extends over 13 amino acids. V was shortened by 6 bases and J by 6 bases, with 15 bases between the two germline ends. The germline V gene encodes CDR1 MNHEY and CDR2 SVGAGI. CDR3 DNA: TGTGCCAGCAGCCTCGCAGCGGCGGGCGAGCAGTACTTC. Translation gives CASSLAAAGEQYF.

This clonotype has just a few counts. The chain uses TRBV3-1 and TRBJ2-7, with a weak D call TRBD2 (5 bases). Germline lookup yields CDR1 LGHDT and CDR2 YNNKEL (reference sequence). The CDR3 length is 13 residues. V lost 1 base, J lost 6 bases, and 10 bases lay in between. In DNA form, the CDR3 reads TGTGCCAGCAGCCAAGGGGAGAGGGTCGAGCAGTACTTC. Protein product: CASSQGERVEQYF.

This clonotype turned up a few times. The rearrangement uses TRBV5-5 and TRBJ2-1; TRBD1 aligns across 7 bases. This CDR3 contains 15 residues. Germline V lookup: CDR1 SGHKS, CDR2 YYEKEE (reference sequence). V trimming: 2 bases; J trimming: 3 bases; junction bases outside the gene matches: 5. The CDR3, as DNA: TGTGCCAGCAGCTTCGAGACAGGGAGCTACAATGAGCAGTTCTTC. Amino acids: CASSFETGSYNEQFF.